Given below is one T cell receptor beta chain in context. J was trimmed by 6 bases and V by 5 bases; bases with no gene match: 5. CDR3 length: 15 amino acids. Germline V CDR1 and CDR2: SGHTA, FQGTGA. These data are taken from a study of shared clonotypes between healthy human individuals. Study-wide background: A donor's plate count was three for CD4 naive and three for CD4 memory; CD8 naive had two and CD8 memory one.

The assay used deep level. Sequencing used immunoSEQ multiplex PCR; TCRdb keeps in-frame clones, though not all of them. The sample carries a few million clones, roughly 90% recorded once. Naive CD4+ cells were CD45RA-selected; the remaining cells were memory. This clonotype was sampled from a man between 18 and 29 years old in good health. Some clones in this sample may be carry-over from other donors' samples. What was sequenced was naive CD4+ T cells from PBMCs. Documented subset: CD45RA+ positively selected. This chain connects TRBV7-3 to TRBJ2-1, with 12 bases lining up with TRBD2. The CDR3 region has the DNA TGTGCCAGCAGCGCATCTAGCGGGAGGGTCAATGAGCAGTTCTTC. It is translated as CASSASSGRVNEQFF.